The following is a T cell receptor (beta chain) sequence with its context. Its target is not known. TCRdb independently ran MiXCR on the 5' RACE reads; one entry per CDR3 protein. The sample yields about 470,000 distinct CDR3 sequences, 15% to 20% seen once. The CDR3 is 12 residues long. The V end lost 5 bases, the J end lost 6 bases, and 8 bases lay between the germline ends. The germline V gene has CDR1 MNHEY and CDR2 SMNVEV (reference sequence). This entry is derived from a study of T-cell memory formation after mild COVID-19. Study-level points and caveats: Cross-reactive memory appears to have joined, as suggested by some responding clones showing up in pre-infection memory.

The chain is built from TRBV27 and TRBJ1-5, with D unresolved. Sequenced sample: PBMCs or a T cell subset sorted from them (not recorded which). This receptor was obtained from an adult woman who had mild COVID-19 (a few samples of this study predate the infection). Cell type and time point are not known. DNA for the CDR3: TGTGCCAGCAGTATAGGAGGTCAGCCCCAGCATTTT. It is translated as CASSIGGQPQHF.